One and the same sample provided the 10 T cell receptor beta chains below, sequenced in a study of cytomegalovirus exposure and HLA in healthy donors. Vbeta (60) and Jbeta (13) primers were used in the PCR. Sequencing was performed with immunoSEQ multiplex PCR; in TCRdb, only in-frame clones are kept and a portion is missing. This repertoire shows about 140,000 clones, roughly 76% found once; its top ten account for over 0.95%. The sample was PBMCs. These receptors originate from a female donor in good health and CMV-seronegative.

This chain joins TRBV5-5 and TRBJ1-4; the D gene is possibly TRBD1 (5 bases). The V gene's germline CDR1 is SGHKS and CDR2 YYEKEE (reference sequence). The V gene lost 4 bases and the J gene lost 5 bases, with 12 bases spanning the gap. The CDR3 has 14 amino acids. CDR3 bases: TGTGCCAGCAGCCCTAAGGGGCGGAATGAAAAACTGTTTTTT. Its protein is CASSPKGRNEKLFF.

CDR3 loop: CASSFEGSGLKYNEQFF. CDR3 coding DNA: TGTGCCAGCAGTTTCGAAGGTAGCGGGTTAAAATACAATGAGCAGTTCTTC. The chain links TRBV28 to TRBJ2-1; TRBD2 matches at 7 bases. Germline CDR1 and CDR2: MDHEN and SYDVKM. The CDR3 covers 17 residues. J lost 4 bases, V lost 3 bases, and 12 bases had no gene match.

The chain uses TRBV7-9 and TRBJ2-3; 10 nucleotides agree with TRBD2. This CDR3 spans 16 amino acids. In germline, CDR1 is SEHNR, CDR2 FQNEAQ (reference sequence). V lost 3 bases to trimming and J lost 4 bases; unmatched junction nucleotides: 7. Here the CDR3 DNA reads TGTGCCAGCAGCTTGGGATCTAGCGGGAGTCCAGATACGCAGTATTTT. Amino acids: CASSLGSSGSPDTQYF.

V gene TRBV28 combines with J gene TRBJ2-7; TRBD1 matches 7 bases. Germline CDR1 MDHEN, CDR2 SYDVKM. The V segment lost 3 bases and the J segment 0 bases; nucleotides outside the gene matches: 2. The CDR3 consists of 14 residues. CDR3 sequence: CASSLTGSSYEQYF. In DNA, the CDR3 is TGTGCCAGCAGTTTGACAGGGTCCTCCTACGAGCAGTACTTC.

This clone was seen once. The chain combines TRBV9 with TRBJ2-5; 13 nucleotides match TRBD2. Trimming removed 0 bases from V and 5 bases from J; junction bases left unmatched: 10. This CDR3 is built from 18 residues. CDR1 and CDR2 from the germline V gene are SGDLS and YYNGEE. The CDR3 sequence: CASSVVGLAGWGSETQYF. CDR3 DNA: TGTGCCAGCAGCGTAGTGGGACTAGCGGGGTGGGGATCGGAGACCCAGTACTTC.

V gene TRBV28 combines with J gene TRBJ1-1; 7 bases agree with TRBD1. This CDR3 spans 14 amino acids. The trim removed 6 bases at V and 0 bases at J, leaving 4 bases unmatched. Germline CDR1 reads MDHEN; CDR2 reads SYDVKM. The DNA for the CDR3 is TGTGCCAGCAGGGCGGGACAGATGAACACTGAAGCTTTCTTT. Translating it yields CASRAGQMNTEAFF.

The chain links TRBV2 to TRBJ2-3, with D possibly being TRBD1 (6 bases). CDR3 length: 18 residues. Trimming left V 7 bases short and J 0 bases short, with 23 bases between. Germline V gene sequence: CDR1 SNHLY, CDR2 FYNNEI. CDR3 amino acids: CASNTGQGIFISTDTQYF. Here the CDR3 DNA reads TGTGCCAGCAACACGGGGCAGGGGATATTCATTAGCACAGATACGCAGTATTTT.

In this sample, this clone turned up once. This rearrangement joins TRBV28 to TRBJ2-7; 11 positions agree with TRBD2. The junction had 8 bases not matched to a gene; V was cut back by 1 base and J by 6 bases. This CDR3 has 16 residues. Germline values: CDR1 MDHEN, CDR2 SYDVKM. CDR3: CASSLYSGLAGREQYF. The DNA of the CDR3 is TGTGCCAGCAGTTTATACTCCGGACTAGCGGGTCGCGAGCAGTACTTC.

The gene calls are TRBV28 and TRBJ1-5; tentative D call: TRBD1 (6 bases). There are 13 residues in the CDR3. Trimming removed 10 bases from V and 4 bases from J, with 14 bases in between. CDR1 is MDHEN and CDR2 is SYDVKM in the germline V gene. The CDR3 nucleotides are TGTGCCATTAGGGGGGGAGCAAATCAGCCCCAGCATTTT. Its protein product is CAIRGGANQPQHF.

The CDR3 loop is CASSESVDRGASYYGYTF. As DNA, the CDR3 is TGCGCCAGCAGTGAGTCGGTTGACAGGGGCGCTTCTTACTATGGCTACACCTTC. The rearrangement uses TRBV10-1 and TRBJ1-2; 8 bases line up with TRBD1. V was clipped by 0 bases and J by 3 bases; unmatched bases: 12. Looked up from germline, CDR1 is WNHNN and CDR2 is SYGVQD (reference sequence). This CDR3 spans 18 amino acids.